This T cell receptor beta chain was captured by sequencing in a study of blood T cell repertoires in COVID-19. The ends were cut back, 4 bases at V and 8 bases at J, with 20 bases in the middle. Germline lookup yields CDR1 MNHEY and CDR2 SMNVEV (reference sequence). This CDR3 has 15 amino acids. Original processing methods: Amplification of reference gene primers provided the estimated nucleated cell counts. Profiling relied on immunoSEQ multiplex PCR, and the TCRdb table lists in-frame clones only, not all of them. V and J calls and clone size are as listed in that table; D and trimming were resolved from the DNA. The sample yields 150,000 to 160,000 clones, 60% to 85% seen once.

The sequence was obtained from an elderly man with acute or convalescent COVID-19. The specimen was peripheral blood. The chain has TRBV27 and TRBJ1-2; a possible D gene is TRBD1 (6 bases). The DNA for the CDR3 is TGTGCCAGCAGTTCCGGGGGGCCAAGGGTATTCGGCTACACCTTC. Translated, it gives CASSSGGPRVFGYTF.